The clone carrying this T cell receptor (beta chain) was counted a few times. Sequencing of TCR beta covered CD8+ and CD4+ T cells obtained from blood. Both CD4+ and CD8+ T cells were negatively isolated, and TEMRA cells underwent FACS enrichment. These data originate in a study of CD8 T cells in Susac syndrome. cDNA came from around 0.5 to 1 ug RNA primed by random hexamers. The CDR3 of TCR beta was amplified by immunoSEQ multiplex PCR across 54 Vbeta and 13 Jbeta. One entry per CDR3 protein, called by TCRdb with MiXCR from the immunoSEQ multiplex PCR reads. The table has around 200,000 distinct CDR3 sequences, approximately 94% seen once; the top ten hold around 0.09%. This CDR3 is built from 12 residues. Trimming cost V 1 base and J 5 bases, with 7 bases left between them. Per germline, CDR1 GTSNPN and CDR2 SVGIG (reference sequence).

Sequenced sample: CD4+ T cells from PBMCs. V is TRBV30 and J is TRBJ2-3; TRBD2 might be the D (6 bases). This receptor was obtained from a human donor with multiple sclerosis. CDR3 region: CAWSAGGDTQYF. CDR3 in DNA: TGTGCCTGGAGTGCCGGGGGAGATACGCAGTATTTT.